This T cell receptor beta chain emerged from a study of T cells in Graves' hyperthyroidism and ophthalmopathy. Study observations and caveats: Most expanded thyroid clonotypes above 0.001 recurred in blood.

In regard to this clonotype: Antigen unknown.

From RNA transcripts, TCR beta CDR3 regions were amplified. Using the HTBI primer set, a first-round RT-PCR was run on the TCR CDR3. TCRdb reprocessed the multiplex PCR reads via MiXCR and lists one record per CDR3 protein. The sample includes approximately 870,000 distinct CDR3 sequences, 38% of them seen just once. Thyroid ultrasound and orbital computed tomography, with clinical symptoms and serum thyroxine and TRAb, informed diagnoses. PBMCs were obtained from over 8.5 ml fresh peripheral blood. The V end lost 3 bases, the J end lost 2 bases, and 23 bases lay between the germline ends. CDR1 DFQATT and CDR2 SNEGSKA come from the germline V gene (reference sequence). The CDR3 extends over 17 amino acids.

The chain links TRBV20-1 to TRBJ2-7, with D perhaps given as TRBD1 or TRBD2 (6 bases each). Sequences were obtained from blood. This receptor was taken from a man between 18 and 35 years old with Graves' hyperthyroidism. Written as DNA, the CDR3 is TGCAGTGCTAGCGGGAGTGGCTACAGGGCCGGGACCTACGAGCAGTACTTC. This codes for CSASGSGYRAGTYEQYF.